Sequencing of this TCR beta chain was carried out in a study of OX40 agonist ivuxolimab in advanced cancers. Study-level information: Those treated in dose escalation had hepatocellular carcinoma, melanoma, renal cell cancer or head and neck cancer. Three patients, one with hepatocellular carcinoma and two with cutaneous melanoma, responded partially. Study-level results: Normalized expansion of T-cell clones was also low for some nonresponders.

Points on this clone: Its target is not known.

The V segment lost 5 bases and the J segment 2 bases; nucleotides outside the gene matches: 12. The CDR3 is made up of 16 amino acids. The repertoire was sequenced with immunoSEQ multiplex PCR; TCRdb's copy has only in-frame clones and lacks some. The sample holds 45,000 or so clones, around 90% seen once. This sequence joins TRBV5-3 and TRBJ1-1; TRBD1 matches 7 bases. TRBV5-3 is an ORF for which the function is uncertain. The sequencing used CD4+ or CD8+ T cells sorted from blood, collected in a trial of the OX40 agonist ivuxolimab. The clonotype originates from an adult with an advanced solid tumor such as melanoma, head and neck, liver or kidney cancer. The CDR3 region is CARSSSGGDRNTEAFF. The CDR3 DNA sequence: TGTGCCAGAAGTTCCTCCGGTGGGGACAGAAACACTGAAGCTTTCTTT.